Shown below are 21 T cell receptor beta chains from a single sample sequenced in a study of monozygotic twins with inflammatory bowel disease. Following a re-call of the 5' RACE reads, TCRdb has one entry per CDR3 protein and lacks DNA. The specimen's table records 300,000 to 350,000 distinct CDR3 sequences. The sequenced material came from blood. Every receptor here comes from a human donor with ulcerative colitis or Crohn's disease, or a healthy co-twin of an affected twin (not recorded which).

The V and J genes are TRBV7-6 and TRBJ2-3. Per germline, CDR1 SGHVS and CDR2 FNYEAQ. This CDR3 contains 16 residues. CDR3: CASSSHPSSSTDTQYF.

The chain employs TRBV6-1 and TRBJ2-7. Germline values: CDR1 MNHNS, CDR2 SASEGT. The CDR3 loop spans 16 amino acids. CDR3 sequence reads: CASTHEYHRGTYEQYF.

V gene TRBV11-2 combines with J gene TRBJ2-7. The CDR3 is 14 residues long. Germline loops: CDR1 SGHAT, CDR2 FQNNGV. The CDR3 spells CASSLAILLYEQYF.

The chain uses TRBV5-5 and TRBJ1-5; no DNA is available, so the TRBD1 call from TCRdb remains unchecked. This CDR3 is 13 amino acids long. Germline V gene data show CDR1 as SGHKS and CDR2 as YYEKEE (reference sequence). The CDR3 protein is CASSLEPGQPQHF.

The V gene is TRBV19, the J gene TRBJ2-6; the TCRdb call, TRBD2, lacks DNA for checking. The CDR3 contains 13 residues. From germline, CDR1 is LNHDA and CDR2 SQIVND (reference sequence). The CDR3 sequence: CASSMLEGSVLTF.

The CDR3 is CAISGSWAGGYSYEQYF. This chain joins TRBV10-3 and TRBJ2-7; with no DNA, the TCRdb D assignment of TRBD2 cannot be verified. The germline CDR1 and CDR2 sequences are ENHRY and SYGVKD. The CDR3 consists of 17 residues.

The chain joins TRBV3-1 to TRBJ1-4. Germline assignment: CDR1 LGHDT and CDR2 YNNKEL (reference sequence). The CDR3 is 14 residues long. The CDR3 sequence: CASSQGTANEKLFF.

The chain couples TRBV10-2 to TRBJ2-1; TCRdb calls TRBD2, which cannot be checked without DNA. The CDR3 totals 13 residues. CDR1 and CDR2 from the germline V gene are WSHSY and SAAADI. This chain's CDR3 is CAIRREKSSEQFF.

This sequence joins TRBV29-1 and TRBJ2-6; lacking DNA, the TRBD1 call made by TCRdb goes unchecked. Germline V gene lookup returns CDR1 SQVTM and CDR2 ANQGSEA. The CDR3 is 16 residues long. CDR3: CSVGQGRDFSANVLTF.

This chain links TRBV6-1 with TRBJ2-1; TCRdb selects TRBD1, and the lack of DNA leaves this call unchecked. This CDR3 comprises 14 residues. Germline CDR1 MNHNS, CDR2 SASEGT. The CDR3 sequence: CASSVNRDYNEQFF.

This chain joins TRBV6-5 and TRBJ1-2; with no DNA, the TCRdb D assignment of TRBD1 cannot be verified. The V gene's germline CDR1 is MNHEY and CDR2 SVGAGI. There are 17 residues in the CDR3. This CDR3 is CASSYGGTGRLPDGYTF.

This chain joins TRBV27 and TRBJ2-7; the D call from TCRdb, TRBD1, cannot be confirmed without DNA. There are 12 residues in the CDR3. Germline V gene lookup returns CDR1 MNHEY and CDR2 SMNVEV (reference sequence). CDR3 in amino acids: CASSSGIGEQYF.

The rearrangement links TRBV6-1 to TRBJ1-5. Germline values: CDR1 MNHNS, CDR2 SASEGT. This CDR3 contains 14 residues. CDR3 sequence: CASGNPRSQQPQHF.

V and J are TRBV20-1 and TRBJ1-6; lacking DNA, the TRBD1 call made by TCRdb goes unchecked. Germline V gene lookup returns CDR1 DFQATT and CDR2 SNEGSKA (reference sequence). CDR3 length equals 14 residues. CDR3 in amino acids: CSARRQGFNSPLHF.

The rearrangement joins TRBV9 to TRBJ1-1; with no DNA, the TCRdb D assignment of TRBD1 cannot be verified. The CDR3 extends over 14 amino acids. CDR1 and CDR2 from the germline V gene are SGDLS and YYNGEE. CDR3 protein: CASSYRGMNTEAFF.

The CDR3 region is CASSGLATYNEQFF. The rearrangement joins TRBV5-1 to TRBJ2-1; TCRdb returns TRBD2, unconfirmable since there is no DNA. Germline V gene data show CDR1 as SGHRS and CDR2 as YFSETQ. The CDR3 contains 14 residues. The complete variable domain, with remaining parts taken from reference TRBV5-1 and TRBJ2-1, reads KAGVTQTPRYLIKTRGQQVTLSCSPISGHRSVSWYQQTPGQGLQFLFEYFSETQRNKGNFPGRFSGRQFSNSRSEMNVSTLELGDSALYLCASSGLATYNEQFFGPGTRLTVL.

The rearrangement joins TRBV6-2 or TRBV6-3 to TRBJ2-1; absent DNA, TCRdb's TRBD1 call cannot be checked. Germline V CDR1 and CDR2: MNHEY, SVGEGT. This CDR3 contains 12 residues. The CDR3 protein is CASSDRPGEQFF.

CDR3 loop: CASSLAGGSAYEQYF. The chain uses TRBV7-2 and TRBJ2-7; TCRdb indicates TRBD2, and absent DNA this call remains unverified. Germline V gene lookup returns CDR1 SGHTA and CDR2 FQGNSA. CDR3 length: 15 amino acids.

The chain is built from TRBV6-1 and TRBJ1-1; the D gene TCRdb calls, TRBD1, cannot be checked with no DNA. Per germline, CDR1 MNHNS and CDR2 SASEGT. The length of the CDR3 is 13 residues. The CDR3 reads CASSVNSGTEAFF.

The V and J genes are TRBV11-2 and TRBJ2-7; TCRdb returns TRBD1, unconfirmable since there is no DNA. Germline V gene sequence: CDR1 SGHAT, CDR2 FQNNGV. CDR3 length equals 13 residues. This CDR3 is CASGGGSFYEQYF.

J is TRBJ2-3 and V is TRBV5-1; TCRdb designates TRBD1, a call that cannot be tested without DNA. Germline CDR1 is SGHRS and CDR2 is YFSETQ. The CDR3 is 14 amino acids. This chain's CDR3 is CASSLGQGQDTQYF.